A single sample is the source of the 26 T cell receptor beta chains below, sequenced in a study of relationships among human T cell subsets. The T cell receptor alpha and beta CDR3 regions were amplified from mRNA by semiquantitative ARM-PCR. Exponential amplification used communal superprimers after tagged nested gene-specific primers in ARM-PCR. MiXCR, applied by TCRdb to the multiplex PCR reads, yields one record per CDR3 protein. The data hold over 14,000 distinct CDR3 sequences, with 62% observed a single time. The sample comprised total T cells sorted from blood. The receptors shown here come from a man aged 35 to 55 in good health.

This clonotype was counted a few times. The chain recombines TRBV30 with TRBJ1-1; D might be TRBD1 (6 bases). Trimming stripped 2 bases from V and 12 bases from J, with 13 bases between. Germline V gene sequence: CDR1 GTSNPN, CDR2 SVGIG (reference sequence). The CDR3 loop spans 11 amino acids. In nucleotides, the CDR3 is TGTGCCTGGAGTCGACAGAGGGGGTCTTTCTTT. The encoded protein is CAWSRQRGSFF.

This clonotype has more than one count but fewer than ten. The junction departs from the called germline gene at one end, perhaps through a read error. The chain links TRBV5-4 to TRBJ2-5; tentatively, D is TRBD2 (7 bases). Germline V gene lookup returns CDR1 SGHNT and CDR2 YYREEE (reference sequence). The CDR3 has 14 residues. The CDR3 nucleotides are TGCGCCAGCAGCGCCCCGGGGGGCCAGGAGACCCAGTACTTC. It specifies CASSAPGGQETQYF.

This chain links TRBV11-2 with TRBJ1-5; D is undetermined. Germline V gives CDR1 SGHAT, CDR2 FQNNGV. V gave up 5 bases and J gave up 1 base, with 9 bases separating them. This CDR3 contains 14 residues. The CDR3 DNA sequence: TGTGCCAGCAGCCAAACGGGGAGCAATCAGCCCCAGCATTTT. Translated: CASSQTGSNQPQHF. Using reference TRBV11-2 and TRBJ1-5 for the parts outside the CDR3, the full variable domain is EAGVAQSPRYKIIEKRQSVAFWCNPISGHATLYWYQQILGQGPKLLIQFQNNGVVDDSQLPKDRFSAERLKGVDSTLKIQPAKLEDSAVYLCASSQTGSNQPQHFGDGTRLSIL.

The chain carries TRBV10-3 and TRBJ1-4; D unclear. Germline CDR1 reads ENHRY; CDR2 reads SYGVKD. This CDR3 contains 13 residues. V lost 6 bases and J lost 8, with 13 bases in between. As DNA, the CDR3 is TGTGCCATCAGGGGAAGGGATGGCGAAAAACTGTTTTTT. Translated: CAIRGRDGEKLFF.

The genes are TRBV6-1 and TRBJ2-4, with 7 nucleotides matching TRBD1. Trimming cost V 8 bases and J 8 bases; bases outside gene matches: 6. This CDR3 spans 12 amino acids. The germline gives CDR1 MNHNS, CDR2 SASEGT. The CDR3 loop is CASSNRGDIQYF. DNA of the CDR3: TGTGCCAGCTCAAACAGGGGCGACATTCAGTACTTC.

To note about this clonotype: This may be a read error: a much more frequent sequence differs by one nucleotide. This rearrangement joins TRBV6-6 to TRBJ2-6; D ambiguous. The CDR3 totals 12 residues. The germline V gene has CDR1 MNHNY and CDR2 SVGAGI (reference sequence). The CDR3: CASSSTINALTF. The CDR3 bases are TGTGCCAGCAGCTCAACGATCAACGCCCTGACTTTC.

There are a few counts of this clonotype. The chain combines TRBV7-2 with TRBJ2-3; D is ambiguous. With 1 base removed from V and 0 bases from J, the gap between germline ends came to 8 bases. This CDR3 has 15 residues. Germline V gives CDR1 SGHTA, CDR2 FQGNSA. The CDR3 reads CASSLGTTSTDTQYF. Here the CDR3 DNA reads TGTGCCAGCAGCTTAGGGACCACTAGCACAGATACGCAGTATTTT.

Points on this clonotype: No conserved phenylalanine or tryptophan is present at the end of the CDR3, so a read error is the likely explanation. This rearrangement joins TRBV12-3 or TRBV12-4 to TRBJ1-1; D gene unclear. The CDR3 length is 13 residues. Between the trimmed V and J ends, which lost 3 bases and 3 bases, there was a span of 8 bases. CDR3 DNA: TGTGCCAGCAGTTTCGGGGAGGACACTGAAGCTTTCCTT. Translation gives CASSFGEDTEAFL.

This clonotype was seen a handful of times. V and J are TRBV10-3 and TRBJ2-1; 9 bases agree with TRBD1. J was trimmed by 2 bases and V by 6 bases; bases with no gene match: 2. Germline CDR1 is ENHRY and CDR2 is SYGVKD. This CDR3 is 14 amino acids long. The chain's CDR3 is CAIRGQGPYNEQFF. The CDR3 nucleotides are TGTGCCATCAGGGGACAGGGCCCCTACAATGAGCAGTTCTTC.

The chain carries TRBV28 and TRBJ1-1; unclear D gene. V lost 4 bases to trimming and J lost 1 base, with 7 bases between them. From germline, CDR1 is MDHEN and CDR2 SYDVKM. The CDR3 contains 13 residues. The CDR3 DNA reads TGTGCCAGCAGTTATACCAGGAACACTGAAGCTTTCTTT. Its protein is CASSYTRNTEAFF.

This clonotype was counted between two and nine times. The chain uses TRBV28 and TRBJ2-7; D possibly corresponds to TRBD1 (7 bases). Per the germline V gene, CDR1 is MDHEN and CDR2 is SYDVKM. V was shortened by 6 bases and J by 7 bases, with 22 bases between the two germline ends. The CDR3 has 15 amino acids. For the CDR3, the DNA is TGTGCCAGCAGCCCTAATTGGCAGGGGGGTAGGGAGCAGTACTTC. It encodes CASSPNWQGGREQYF.

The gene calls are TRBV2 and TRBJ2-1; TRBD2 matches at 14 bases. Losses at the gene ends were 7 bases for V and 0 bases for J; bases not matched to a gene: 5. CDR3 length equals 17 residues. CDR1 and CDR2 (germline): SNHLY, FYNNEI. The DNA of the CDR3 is TGTGCCAGCATCGGGACTAGCGGGGGCTTCTCCTACAATGAGCAGTTCTTC. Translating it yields CASIGTSGGFSYNEQFF.

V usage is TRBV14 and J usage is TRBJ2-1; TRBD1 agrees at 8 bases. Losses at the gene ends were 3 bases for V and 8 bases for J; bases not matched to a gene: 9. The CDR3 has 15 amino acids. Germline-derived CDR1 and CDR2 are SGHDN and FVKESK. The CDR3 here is CASSQVDRDWYEQFF. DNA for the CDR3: TGTGCCAGCAGCCAGGTGGACAGGGATTGGTATGAGCAGTTCTTC.

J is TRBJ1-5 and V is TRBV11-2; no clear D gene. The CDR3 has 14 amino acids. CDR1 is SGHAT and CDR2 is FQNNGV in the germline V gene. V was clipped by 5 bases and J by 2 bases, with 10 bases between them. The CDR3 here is CASSTTSGNQPQHF. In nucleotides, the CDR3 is TGTGCCAGCAGCACCACCTCAGGCAATCAGCCCCAGCATTTT.

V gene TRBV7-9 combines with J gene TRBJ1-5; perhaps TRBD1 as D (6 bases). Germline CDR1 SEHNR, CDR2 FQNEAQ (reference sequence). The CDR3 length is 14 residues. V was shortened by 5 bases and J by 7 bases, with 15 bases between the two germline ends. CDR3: CASSEEGGWQPQHF. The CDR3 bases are TGTGCCAGCAGCGAAGAGGGGGGATGGCAGCCCCAGCATTTT.

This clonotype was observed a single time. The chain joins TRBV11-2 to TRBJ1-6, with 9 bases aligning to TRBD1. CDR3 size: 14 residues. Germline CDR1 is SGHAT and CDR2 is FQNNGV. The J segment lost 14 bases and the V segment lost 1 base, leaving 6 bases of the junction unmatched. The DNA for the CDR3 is TGTGCCAGCAGCTTAGGGGGACAGGGCCGGACCCTCCACTTT. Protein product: CASSLGGQGRTLHF.

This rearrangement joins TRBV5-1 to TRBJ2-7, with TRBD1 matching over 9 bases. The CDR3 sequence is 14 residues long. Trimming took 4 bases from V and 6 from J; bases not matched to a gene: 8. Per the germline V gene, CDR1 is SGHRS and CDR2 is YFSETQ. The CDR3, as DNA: TGCGCCAGCAGCACAGGGGGCGGAGTGGGCGAGCAGTACTTC. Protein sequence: CASSTGGGVGEQYF.

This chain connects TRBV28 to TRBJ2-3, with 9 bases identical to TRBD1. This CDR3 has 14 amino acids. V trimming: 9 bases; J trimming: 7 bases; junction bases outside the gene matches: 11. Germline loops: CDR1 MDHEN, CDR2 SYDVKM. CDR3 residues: CASIGQGLTYTQYF. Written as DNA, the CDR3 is TGTGCCAGTATTGGACAGGGGCTTACCTATACGCAGTATTTT.

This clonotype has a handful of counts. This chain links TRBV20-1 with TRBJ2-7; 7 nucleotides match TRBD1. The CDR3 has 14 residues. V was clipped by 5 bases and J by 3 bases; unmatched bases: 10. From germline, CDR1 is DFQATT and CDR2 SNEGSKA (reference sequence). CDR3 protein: CSACPGTVDYEQYF. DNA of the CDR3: TGCAGTGCTTGTCCGGGGACAGTAGACTACGAGCAGTACTTC.

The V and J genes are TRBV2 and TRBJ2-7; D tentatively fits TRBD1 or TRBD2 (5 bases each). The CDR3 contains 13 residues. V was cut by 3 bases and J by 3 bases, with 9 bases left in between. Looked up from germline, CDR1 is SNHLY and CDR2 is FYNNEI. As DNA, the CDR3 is TGTGCCAGCAGTGAGGGACCAGTCTACGAGCAGTACTTC. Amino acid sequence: CASSEGPVYEQYF.

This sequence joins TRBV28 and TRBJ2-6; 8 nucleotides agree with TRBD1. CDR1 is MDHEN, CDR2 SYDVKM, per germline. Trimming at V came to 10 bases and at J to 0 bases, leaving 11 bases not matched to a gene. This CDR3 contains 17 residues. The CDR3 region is CATDRGQGGSGANVLTF. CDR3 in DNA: TGTGCCACCGACCGCGGACAGGGAGGCTCTGGGGCCAACGTCCTGACTTTC.

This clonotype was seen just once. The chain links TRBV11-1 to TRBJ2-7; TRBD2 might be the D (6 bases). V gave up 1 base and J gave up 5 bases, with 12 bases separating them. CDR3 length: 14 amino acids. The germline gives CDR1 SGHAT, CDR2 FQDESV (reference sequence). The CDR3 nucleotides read TGTGCCAGCAGCTTAGTGCGGGGATCCCACGAGCAGTACTTC. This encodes CASSLVRGSHEQYF.

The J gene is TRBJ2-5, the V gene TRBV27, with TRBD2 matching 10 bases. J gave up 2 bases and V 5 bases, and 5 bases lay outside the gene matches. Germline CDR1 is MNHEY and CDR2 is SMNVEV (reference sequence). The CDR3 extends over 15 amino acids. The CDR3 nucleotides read TGTGCCAGCAGTGCGTTAGCGGGAGGACAAGAGACCCAGTACTTC. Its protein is CASSALAGGQETQYF.

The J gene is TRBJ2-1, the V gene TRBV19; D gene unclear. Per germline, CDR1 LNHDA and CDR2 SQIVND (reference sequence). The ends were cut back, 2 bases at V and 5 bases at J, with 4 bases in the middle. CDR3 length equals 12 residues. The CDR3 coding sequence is TGTGCCAGTAGTATATTCCACAATGAGCAGTTCTTC. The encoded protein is CASSIFHNEQFF.

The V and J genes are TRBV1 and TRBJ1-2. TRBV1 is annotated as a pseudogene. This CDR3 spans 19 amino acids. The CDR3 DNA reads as TGCACCAGCAGCCAGGTTTACAGCAGAATTGAGCCAGCTAACTATGGCTACACCTTC. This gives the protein CTSSQVYSRIEPANYGYTF.

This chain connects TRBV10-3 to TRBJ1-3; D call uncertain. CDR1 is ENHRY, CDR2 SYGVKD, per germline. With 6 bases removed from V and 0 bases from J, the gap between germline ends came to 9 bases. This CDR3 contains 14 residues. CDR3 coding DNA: TGTGCCATCAGCGCGGACGCCTCTGGAAACACCATATATTTT. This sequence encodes CAISADASGNTIYF.